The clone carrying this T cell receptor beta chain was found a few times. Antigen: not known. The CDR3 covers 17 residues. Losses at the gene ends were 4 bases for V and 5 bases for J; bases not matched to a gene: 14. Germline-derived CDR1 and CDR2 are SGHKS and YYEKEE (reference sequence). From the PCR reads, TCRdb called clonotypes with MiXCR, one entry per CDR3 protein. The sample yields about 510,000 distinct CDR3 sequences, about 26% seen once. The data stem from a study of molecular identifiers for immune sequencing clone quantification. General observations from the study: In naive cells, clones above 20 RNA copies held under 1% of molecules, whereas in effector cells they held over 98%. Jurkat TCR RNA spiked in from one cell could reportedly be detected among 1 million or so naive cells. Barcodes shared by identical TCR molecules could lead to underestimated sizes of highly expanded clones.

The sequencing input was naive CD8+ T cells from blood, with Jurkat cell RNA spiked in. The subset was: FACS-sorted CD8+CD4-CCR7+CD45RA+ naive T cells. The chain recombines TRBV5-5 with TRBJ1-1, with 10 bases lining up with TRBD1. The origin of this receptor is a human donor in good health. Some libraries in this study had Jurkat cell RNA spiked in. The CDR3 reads CASSPGTGAPGWTEAFF. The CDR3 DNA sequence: TGTGCCAGCAGCCCCGGGACAGGGGCCCCGGGATGGACTGAAGCTTTCTTT.